The T cell receptor beta chain under discussion was sequenced for a study of blood T cell repertoires in COVID-19. Study-wide background: The cDNA or gDNA used as material had been derived from T cells, B-cell-depleted T cells, or PBMCs.

Source study methods: For nucleated cells, counts were estimated from reference gene primer amplification. The method was immunoSEQ multiplex PCR; TCRdb's version includes in-frame clones alone and lacks a portion of them. V and J calls plus clone size are reproduced from that table; the DNA served to infer D and trimming. Of 300,000 to 400,000 clones in the sample, more than 75% were seen once. Followed longitudinally, the Seattle patients had been enrolled during active infection. The germline gives CDR1 MNHNY, CDR2 SVGAGI (reference sequence). CDR3 length: 14 amino acids. The V gene lost 4 bases and the J gene lost 6 bases, with 12 bases spanning the gap.

Material for sequencing was peripheral blood. The receptor was isolated from a woman between 50 and 59 years old with COVID-19, enrolled during active disease. The V and J genes are TRBV6-6 and TRBJ2-2, with D unresolved. The CDR3 bases are TGTGCCAGCAGTTCCCGCGTCGAGGCCGGGGAGCTGTTTTTT. Encoded protein: CASSSRVEAGELFF.